This is a list of T cell receptor beta chains from one sample in a study of control samples from healthy donors and cancer patients. Sequencing was performed with immunoSEQ multiplex PCR; in TCRdb, only in-frame clones are kept and a portion is missing. The sample has some 150,000 clones; 96% are singletons. The material sequenced was blood. The receptors shown here come from a woman aged 25-40 years in good health. The CDR3 runs from the conserved cysteine through the conserved F or W. Each record gives: V gene, J gene, clone size, D gene, CDR3 DNA, CDR3 protein. A D gene is named only where the DNA matches it firmly. For some rows the clone size is stated as once, few or many, or as a class when expanded; others skip it.

TRBV28	TRBJ2-1	-	TRBD2	TGTGCCAGCACCCCGATCCTAGCGGGAGACTCTAATGAGCAGTTCTTC	CASTPILAGDSNEQFF
TRBV5-1	TRBJ2-7	-	-	TGCGCCAGCAGCTTGGCGGGGGACGAGCAGTACTTC	CASSLAGDEQYF
TRBV28	TRBJ2-7	-	-	TGTGCCAGCAGTTTACCCGGGCTCTTCGCCTACGAGCAGTACTTC	CASSLPGLFAYEQYF
TRBV5-1	TRBJ1-1	-	-	TGCGCCAGCCGGCAGGGTTTGAACACTGAAGCTTTCTTT	CASRQGLNTEAFF
TRBV5-4	TRBJ2-2	-	TRBD2	TGTGCCAGCAGCTGGGCCGGGACTAGGGTCACCGGGGAGCTGTTTTTT	CASSWAGTRVTGELFF
TRBV5-1	TRBJ2-3	-	-	TGCGCCAGCAGCTCCCGGGCCAGCACAGATACGCAGTATTTT	CASSSRASTDTQYF
TRBV27	TRBJ1-3	-	TRBD1	TGTGCCAGCAGAGAGACGACAGGGCACGGAAACACCATATATTTT	CASRETTGHGNTIYF
TRBV5-1	TRBJ1-5	-	TRBD1	TGCGCCAGCAGCTGGACAGGGGGGGATCAGCCCCAGCATTTT	CASSWTGGDQPQHF
TRBV6-5	TRBJ2-2	once	-	TGTGCCAGCAGCGCCCTTAAAAACACCGGGGAGCTGTTTTTT	CASSALKNTGELFF
TRBV19	TRBJ1-6	-	TRBD1	TGTGCCACCTCATCTCTCGGGACAGATAATTCACCCCTCCACTTT	CATSSLGTDNSPLHF
TRBV28	TRBJ2-7	once	-	TGTGCCAGCAGTTTTTCCCACCGCTACGAGCAGTACTTC	CASSFSHRYEQYF
TRBV5-4	TRBJ1-2	-	-	TGTGCCAGCAGCTTGGAAGTGGGGAGAGACTATGGCTACACCTTC	CASSLEVGRDYGYTF
TRBV15	TRBJ1-2	once	-	TGTGCCACCAGCCGAGAAACGACAGTAATGACCTTC	CATSRETTVMTF
TRBV19	TRBJ1-4	-	-	TGTGCCAGTGAGAGTGCCGGAAAACTGTTTTTT	CASESAGKLFF
TRBV6-1	TRBJ2-5	-	-	TGTGCCAGCAGTGAAAGTTTGGCAGATCAAGAGACCCAGTACTTC	CASSESLADQETQYF
TRBV7-9	TRBJ2-2	once	TRBD2	TGTGCCAGCAGCTTAACGGCGGGAGCGGCCGGGGAGCTGTTTTTT	CASSLTAGAAGELFF
TRBV2	TRBJ2-3	-	TRBD2	TGTGCCTCACCAGGAGCGGGAGGGCCGGATACGCAGTATTTT	CASPGAGGPDTQYF
TRBV10-2	TRBJ2-3	-	-	TGCGCCAGCAGTGATGTCCGGGATACGCAGTATTTT	CASSDVRDTQYF
TRBV18	TRBJ2-7	once	TRBD2	TGTGCCAGCTCACCAGAATTTAGGACTAGCGGGAAGTTCGAGGAGTACTTC	CASSPEFRTSGKFEEYF
TRBV19	TRBJ1-2	-	-	TGTGCCAGTAGCCCTGACCGGGGGCAGGGGAACTATGGCTACACCTTC	CASSPDRGQGNYGYTF
TRBV2	TRBJ1-5	-	-	TGTGCCAGCAGTGAACGTGGTGTCAATCAGCCCCAGCATTTT	CASSERGVNQPQHF
TRBV6-5	TRBJ1-2	-	-	TGTGCCAGCAGTTACACGAAGTATGGCTACACCTTC	CASSYTKYGYTF
TRBV6-5	TRBJ2-7	-	TRBD2	TGTGCCAGCAGCCGGTCGGGACTAGCGCCATACGAGCAGTACTTC	CASSRSGLAPYEQYF
TRBV7-6	TRBJ1-4	once	-	TGTGCCAGCAGCCCAAATCGGTTCTATAATGAAAAACTGTTTTTT	CASSPNRFYNEKLFF
TRBV11-2	TRBJ1-2	-	-	TGTGCCAGCAGCTTAGCGGGGTCAGCCACTGGGGATGGCTACACCTTC	CASSLAGSATGDGYTF
TRBV5-4	TRBJ1-2	-	TRBD1	TGTGCCAGCAGCTGGGGACAGGGAAACTATGGCTACACCTTC	CASSWGQGNYGYTF
TRBV12-3/TRBV12-4	TRBJ1-6	-	TRBD1	TGTGCCAGCAGTAAGACAGGGGATTCACCCCTCCACTTT	CASSKTGDSPLHF
TRBV5-1	TRBJ2-7	-	-	TGCGCCAGCAGCTTGGCCTCTAGGCCTAGCTCCTACGAGCAGTACTTC	CASSLASRPSSYEQYF
TRBV3-1/TRBV3-2	TRBJ1-6	-	TRBD1	TGTGCCAGCAGCCAAACTGGACAGGAAAATTCACCCCTCCACTTT	CASSQTGQENSPLHF
TRBV4-2	TRBJ2-7	-	-	TGTGCCAGCAGCCAAGCCCACGAGCAGTACTTC	CASSQAHEQYF
TRBV19	TRBJ2-5	once	TRBD2	TGTGCCAGTAGTACCCTACTGTCGGGAGGGCCAAAGACCCAGTACTTC	CASSTLLSGGPKTQYF
TRBV2	TRBJ1-2	-	TRBD1	TGTGCCAGCAGTGTATCACAGGGGGATGGCTACACCTTC	CASSVSQGDGYTF
TRBV19	TRBJ2-5	-	TRBD1	TGTGCCAGTGGACAGGGGGCGAAGGGGTACCAAGAGACCCAGTACTTC	CASGQGAKGYQETQYF
TRBV2	TRBJ1-4	-	TRBD1	TGTGCCAGCAGAGGACAGGGGGTTGAAAAACTGTTTTTT	CASRGQGVEKLFF
TRBV14	TRBJ1-1	-	TRBD1	TGTGCCAGCAGCCAAGAACTGACAGGGGTTGGCACTGAAGCTTTCTTT	CASSQELTGVGTEAFF
TRBV28	TRBJ1-5	once	-	TGTGCCAGCACCAACTTGGGGGCGAGCGGGCCCCAGCATTTT	CASTNLGASGPQHF
TRBV19	TRBJ1-6	-	TRBD1	TGTGCCAGTAAGTCGGTCATGGCGACAGGGGTTTCGGGAAGCGGGTCACCCCTCCACTTT	CASKSVMATGVSGSGSPLHF
TRBV5-4	TRBJ2-2	-	TRBD1	TGTGCCAGCAACCCCGGGACAGCGAACACCGGGGAGCTGTTTTTT	CASNPGTANTGELFF
TRBV3-1/TRBV3-2	TRBJ1-1	once	TRBD1	TGTGCCAGCAGCCACCCTACTGGGGACAGGGGCTCGGGGACTGAAGCTTTCTTT	CASSHPTGDRGSGTEAFF
TRBV7-8	TRBJ2-1	once	-	TGTGCCAGCAGCTTAGAGGGCGGACTATCCTACAATGAGCAGTTCTTC	CASSLEGGLSYNEQFF
TRBV4-1	TRBJ2-1	-	TRBD2	TGCGCCAGCAGCCGAGGGACTAGCGGTGACAATGAGCAGTTCTTC	CASSRGTSGDNEQFF
TRBV10-3	TRBJ2-3	-	-	TGTGCCGCCAGCGGGCGGGGAGGCACAGATACGCAGTATTTT	CAASGRGGTDTQYF
TRBV9	TRBJ1-6	-	-	TGTGCCAGCGGAAGAGAGCCGGGGTCACCCCTCCACTTT	CASGREPGSPLHF
TRBV28	TRBJ2-3	-	TRBD1	TGTGCCAGCAGCAAGGACAGGGTCGGAGATACGCAGTATTTT	CASSKDRVGDTQYF
TRBV6-5	TRBJ2-3	-	-	TGTGCCAGCAGCGGTCTTACGGGGGCAGGTACGCAGTATTTT	CASSGLTGAGTQYF